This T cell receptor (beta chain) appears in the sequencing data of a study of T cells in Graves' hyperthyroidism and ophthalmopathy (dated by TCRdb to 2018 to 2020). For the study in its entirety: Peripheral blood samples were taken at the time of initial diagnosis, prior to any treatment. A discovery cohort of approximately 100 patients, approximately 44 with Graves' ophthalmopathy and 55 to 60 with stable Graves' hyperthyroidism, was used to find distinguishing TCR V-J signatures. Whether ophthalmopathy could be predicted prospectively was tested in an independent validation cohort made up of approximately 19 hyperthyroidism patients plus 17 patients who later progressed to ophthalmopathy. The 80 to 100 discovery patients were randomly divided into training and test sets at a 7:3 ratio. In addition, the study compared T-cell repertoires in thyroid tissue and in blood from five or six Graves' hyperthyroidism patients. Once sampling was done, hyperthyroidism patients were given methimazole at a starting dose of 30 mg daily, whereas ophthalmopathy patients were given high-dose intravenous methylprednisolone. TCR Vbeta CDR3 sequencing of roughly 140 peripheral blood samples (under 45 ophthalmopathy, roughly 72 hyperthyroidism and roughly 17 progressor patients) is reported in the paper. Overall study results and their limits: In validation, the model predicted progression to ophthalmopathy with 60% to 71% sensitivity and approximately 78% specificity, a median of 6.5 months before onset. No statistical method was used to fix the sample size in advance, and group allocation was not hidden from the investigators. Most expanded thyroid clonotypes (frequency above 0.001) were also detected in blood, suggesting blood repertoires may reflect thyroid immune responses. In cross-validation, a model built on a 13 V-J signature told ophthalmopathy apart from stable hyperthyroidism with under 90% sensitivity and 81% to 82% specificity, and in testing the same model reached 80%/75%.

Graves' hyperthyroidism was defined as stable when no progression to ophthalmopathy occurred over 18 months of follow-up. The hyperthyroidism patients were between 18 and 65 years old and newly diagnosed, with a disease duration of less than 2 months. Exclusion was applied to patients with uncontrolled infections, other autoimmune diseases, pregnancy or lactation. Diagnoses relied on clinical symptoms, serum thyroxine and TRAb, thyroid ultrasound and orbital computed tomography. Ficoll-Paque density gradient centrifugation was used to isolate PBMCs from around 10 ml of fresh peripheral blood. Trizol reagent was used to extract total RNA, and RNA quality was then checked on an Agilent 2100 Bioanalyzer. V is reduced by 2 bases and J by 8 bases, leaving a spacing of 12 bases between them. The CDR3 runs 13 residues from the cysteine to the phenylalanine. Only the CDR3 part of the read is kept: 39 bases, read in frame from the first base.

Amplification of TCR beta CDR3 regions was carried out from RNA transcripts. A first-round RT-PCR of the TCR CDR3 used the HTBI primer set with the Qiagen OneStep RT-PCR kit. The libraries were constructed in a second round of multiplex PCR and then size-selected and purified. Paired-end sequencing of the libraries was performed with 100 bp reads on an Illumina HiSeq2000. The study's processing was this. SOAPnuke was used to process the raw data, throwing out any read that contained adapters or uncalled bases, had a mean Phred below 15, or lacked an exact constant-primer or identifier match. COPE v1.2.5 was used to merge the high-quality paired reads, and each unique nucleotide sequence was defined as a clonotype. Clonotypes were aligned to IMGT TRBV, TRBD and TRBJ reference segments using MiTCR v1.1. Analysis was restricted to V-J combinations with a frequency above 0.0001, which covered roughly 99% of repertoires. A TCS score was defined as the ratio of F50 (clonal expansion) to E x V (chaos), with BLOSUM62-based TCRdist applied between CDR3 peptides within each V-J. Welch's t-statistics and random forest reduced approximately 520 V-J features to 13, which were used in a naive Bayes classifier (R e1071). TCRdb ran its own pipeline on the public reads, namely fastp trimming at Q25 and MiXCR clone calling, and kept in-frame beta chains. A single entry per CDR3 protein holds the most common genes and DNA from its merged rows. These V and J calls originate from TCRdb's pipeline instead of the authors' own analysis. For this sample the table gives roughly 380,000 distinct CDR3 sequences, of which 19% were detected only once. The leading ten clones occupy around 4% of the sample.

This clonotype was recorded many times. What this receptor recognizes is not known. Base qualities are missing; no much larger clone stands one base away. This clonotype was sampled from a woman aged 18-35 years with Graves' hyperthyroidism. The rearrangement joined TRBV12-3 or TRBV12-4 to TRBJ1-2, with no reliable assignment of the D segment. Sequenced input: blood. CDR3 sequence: CASSLRRRRGYTF. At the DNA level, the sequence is TGTGCCAGCAGTTTAAGACGGCGGCGGGGCTACACCTTC.